The present T cell receptor beta chain was sequenced within a study of OX40 agonist ivuxolimab in advanced cancers. Study information: Allowance was made for prior anti-PD-1, anti-PD-L1 or anti-CTLA-4 therapy, and around 41% had some.

Individuals having autoimmune disease history or systemic immunosuppression were not enrolled. The trim removed 1 base at V and 2 bases at J, leaving 8 bases unmatched. The CDR3 length is 17 residues. Germline V gene lookup returns CDR1 LNHNV and CDR2 YYDKDF (reference sequence). This clone was seen only once. Here immunoSEQ multiplex PCR was the method, and the copy in TCRdb shows in-frame clones only, minus some. This table holds roughly 64,000 clones, about four fifths found once. The input for sequencing was CD4+ or CD8+ T cells sorted from blood, taken in a trial of the OX40 agonist ivuxolimab. This clonotype was sampled from an adult with an advanced solid tumor such as melanoma, head and neck, liver or kidney cancer. The chain employs TRBV15 and TRBJ1-2, with TRBD1 matching over 9 bases. The CDR3 DNA follows: TGTGCCACCAGCAGAGCAGGACAGGGGCCGGCCAACTATGGCTACACCTTC. It encodes CATSRAGQGPANYGYTF.